Sequencing of this TCR beta chain was carried out in a study of identical twins. General observations from the study: Conclusions were based on cross-sectional statistical analysis, without following the same donors.

This clonotype occurred once. Its antigen remains unknown. TCRdb recomputed calls from the 5' RACE reads with MiXCR, one row per CDR3 protein. The repertoire holds 1.5 million to 2 million distinct CDR3 sequences, with 32% as singletons. The TCR originated in a newborn girl in good health. Sequencing input: cord blood.

The CDR3 nucleotides are TGTGCCAGCAGCCAAGAGAAGTTAGCGGGAGTAGTAAACGAGCAGTACTTC. It yields the protein CASSQEKLAGVVNEQYF. This chain connects TRBV3-1 to TRBJ2-7; 9 bases match TRBD2. Trimming removed 0 bases from V and 5 bases from J; junction bases left unmatched: 11. This CDR3 contains 17 residues. Germline CDR1 LGHDT, CDR2 YNNKEL (reference sequence).